A single sample is the source of the 21 T cell receptor beta chains below, sequenced in a study of cytotoxic CD8 clonotypes in ibrutinib-treated CLL. Generated by immunoSEQ multiplex PCR, the TCRdb table keeps only in-frame clones and is missing some. Of tens of thousands of clones listed, roughly 57% are singletons. This material consisted of PBMCs, taken after 12 months of ibrutinib treatment. These receptors came from a human donor with chronic lymphocytic leukemia.

This clone has a handful of counts. This may be a read error, as it is one base from a much larger clone. Other DNA variants within this sample encode the same CDR3. The chain combines TRBV27 with TRBJ1-1; no clear D. V gave up 0 bases and J gave up 1 base, with 3 bases separating them. CDR3 length equals 13 residues. The germline V gene encodes CDR1 MNHEY and CDR2 SMNVEV (reference sequence). In nucleotides, the CDR3 is TGTGCCAGCAGTTTATCTGCGAACACTGAAGCTTTCTTT. Translation: CASSLSANTEAFF.

The V call is TRBV12-5, the J call TRBJ2-7; D gene uncertain. The V end lost 2 bases, the J end lost 6 bases, and 14 bases lay between the germline ends. The V gene's germline CDR1 is LGHNT and CDR2 FRNRAP. The CDR3 is made up of 14 amino acids. CDR3 coding DNA: TGTGCTAGTGGTTTGTCCTCTATGGGCGGCGAGCAGTACTTC. Translation gives CASGLSSMGGEQYF.

This chain connects TRBV6-1 to TRBJ1-6; 7 bases match TRBD1. V trimming: 4 bases; J trimming: 5 bases; junction bases outside the gene matches: 5. Germline V CDR1 and CDR2: MNHNS, SASEGT. There are 15 residues in the CDR3. The CDR3 nucleotides read TGTGCCAGCAGTGGATTGGGACAGAATAATTCACCCCTCCACTTT. Its translation is CASSGLGQNNSPLHF.

The table lists this clone with a few counts. The V gene is TRBV30, the J gene TRBJ2-2; D is unclear. Germline-derived CDR1 and CDR2 are GTSNPN and SVGIG (reference sequence). This CDR3 is built from 11 residues. V lost 3 bases and J lost 8, with 7 bases in between. CDR3 residues: CAWRRKGELFF. CDR3 in DNA: TGTGCCTGGAGGCGTAAGGGGGAGCTGTTTTTT.

The genes are TRBV5-5 and TRBJ1-5; D ambiguous. The CDR3 length is 12 residues. V lost 1 base and J 6 bases, leaving 5 bases between the germline ends. The germline gives CDR1 SGHKS, CDR2 YYEKEE (reference sequence). This CDR3 reads CASSLYGQPQHF. The CDR3 DNA sequence: TGTGCCAGCAGCTTGTATGGTCAGCCCCAGCATTTT.

In this sample, this clone turned up a few times. The gene calls are TRBV30 and TRBJ2-7; 12 bases agree with TRBD2. After removal of 5 bases from V and 3 bases from J, the junction contained 11 bases not matched to a gene. The CDR3 has 16 amino acids. Germline V lookup: CDR1 GTSNPN, CDR2 SVGIG (reference sequence). In DNA, the CDR3 is TGTGCCTGGGGACTAGCGGGGCCTAGATTTGGCTACGAGCAGTACGTC. Translating it yields CAWGLAGPRFGYEQYV.

The chain carries TRBV29-1 and TRBJ2-5; TRBD2 might be the D (6 bases). CDR3 size: 12 residues. V was shortened by 4 bases and J by 5 bases, with 11 bases between the two germline ends. Germline lookup yields CDR1 SQVTM and CDR2 ANQGSEA. The CDR3 here is CSVGMGTETQYF. The CDR3 DNA follows: TGCAGCGTTGGAATGGGGACTGAGACCCAGTACTTC.

The chain uses TRBV6-1 and TRBJ1-1; 8 positions agree with TRBD1. Germline loops: CDR1 MNHNS, CDR2 SASEGT. The CDR3 extends over 13 amino acids. With 6 bases clipped from V and 4 bases from J, the junction kept 4 bases outside the gene matches. The CDR3 DNA is TGTGCCAGCAGACCCACAGGGGGCACTGAAGCTTTCTTT. Amino acids: CASRPTGGTEAFF.

The chain joins TRBV23-1 to TRBJ1-4; D perhaps matches TRBD1 (6 bases). TRBV23-1 is sorted into the ORF group, with uncertain function. The V end lost 11 bases, the J end lost 8 bases, and 24 bases lay between the germline ends. This CDR3 is built from 15 residues. The CDR3 DNA is TGCGCCCCCTGCAGGGGACTTGCCCCGACCGAAAAACTGTTTTTT. It specifies CAPCRGLAPTEKLFF.

This clone showed up just once. CDR3 region: CASSVPHDTQYF. CDR3 in DNA: TGTGCCAGCAGTGTCCCCCACGATACGCAGTATTTT. V gene TRBV28 combines with J gene TRBJ2-3; no clear D. Trimming stripped 5 bases from V and 6 bases from J, with 9 bases between. The germline CDR1 and CDR2 sequences are MDHEN and SYDVKM. The CDR3 sequence is 12 residues long.

The chain carries TRBV6-1 and TRBJ2-1; either TRBD1 or TRBD2 may fit D (5 bases each). This CDR3 has 15 residues. CDR1 and CDR2 (germline): MNHNS, SASEGT. V was pared by 4 bases and J by 7 bases, with 17 bases between. CDR3 bases: TGTGCCAGCAGTGTCTCACCGGGGCTCACAAATGAGCAGTTCTTC. Its protein product is CASSVSPGLTNEQFF.

The rearrangement uses TRBV7-8 and TRBJ1-4; 9 nucleotides agree with TRBD1. The CDR3 contains 15 residues. From germline, CDR1 is SGHVS and CDR2 FQNEAQ. Germline trimming cut 5 bases from V and 2 bases from J; bases unmatched to any gene: 3. DNA for the CDR3: TGTGCCAGCAGCAAACAGGGGGCGACTAATGAAAAACTGTTTTTT. Its protein is CASSKQGATNEKLFF.

This clone was detected only a few times. The chain uses TRBV27 and TRBJ2-4; D is unresolved. The germline V gene encodes CDR1 MNHEY and CDR2 SMNVEV (reference sequence). V gave up 1 base and J gave up 2 bases, with 9 bases separating them. The CDR3 loop spans 15 amino acids. The CDR3 here is CASSLLWVTKNIQYF. The CDR3 bases are TGTGCCAGCAGTTTATTATGGGTTACCAAAAACATTCAGTACTTC.

On this clone itself: Within the sample, other DNA sequences also encode this same CDR3. The chain uses TRBV27 and TRBJ2-6; D tentatively fits TRBD1 or TRBD2 (5 bases each). Trimming removed 3 bases at V and 1 base at J, with 10 bases between. CDR3 length equals 16 residues. Per the germline V gene, CDR1 is MNHEY and CDR2 is SMNVEV (reference sequence). CDR3 protein: CASSFIGGSGANVLTF. The CDR3 region has the DNA TGTGCCAGCAGTTTTATTGGGGGATCTGGGGCCAACGTCCTGACTTTC. The variable domain in full, completed from reference TRBV27 and TRBJ2-6, reads EAQVTQNPRYLITVTGKKLTVTCSQNMNHEYMSWYRQDPGLGLRQIYYSMNVEVTDKGDVPEGYKVSRKEKRNFPLILESPSPNQTSLYFCASSFIGGSGANVLTFGAGSRLTVL.

The chain is built from TRBV7-6 and TRBJ1-3; the D gene is possibly TRBD1 (6 bases). CDR1 is SGHVS and CDR2 is FNYEAQ in the germline V gene. CDR3 length: 16 residues. V lost 1 base and J lost 2, with 12 bases in between. The CDR3 sequence is CASSLGAGAPGNTIYF. The CDR3 coding sequence is TGTGCCAGCAGCTTAGGTGCGGGGGCGCCTGGAAACACCATATATTTT.

This clone turned up a few times. The rearrangement joins TRBV7-2 to TRBJ2-3; the match to TRBD1 covers 10 bases. The CDR3 runs to 16 residues. The J segment lost 1 base and the V segment lost 1 base, leaving 2 bases of the junction unmatched. CDR1 is SGHTA, CDR2 FQGNSA, per germline. The CDR3: CASSLVTGGGTDTQYF. As DNA, the CDR3 is TGTGCCAGCAGCTTAGTGACAGGGGGCGGCACAGATACGCAGTATTTT.

V usage is TRBV4-2 and J usage is TRBJ2-3; no clear D. The CDR3 has 14 amino acids. Germline loops: CDR1 LGHNA, CDR2 YNFKEQ. Trimming cost V 6 bases and J 4 bases, with 14 bases left between them. The CDR3 loop reads CASRPTMVADTQYF. In DNA form, the CDR3 reads TGTGCCAGCAGACCTACTATGGTGGCAGATACGCAGTATTTT.

The rearrangement uses TRBV6-5 and TRBJ1-4, with 7 bases aligning to TRBD1. CDR1 is MNHEY, CDR2 SVGAGI, per germline. Trimming removed 6 bases from V and 7 bases from J; junction bases left unmatched: 11. The CDR3 has 15 residues. CDR3 sequence: CASRDNRGKGEKLFF. The CDR3 DNA follows: TGTGCCAGCAGAGACAACAGGGGCAAGGGTGAAAAACTGTTTTTT.

This clone was observed at least ten times. This sequence joins TRBV28 and TRBJ1-6; D is possibly TRBD1 (6 bases). CDR1 and CDR2 (germline): MDHEN, SYDVKM. With 3 bases removed from V and 6 bases from J, the gap between germline ends came to 12 bases. The CDR3 loop spans 15 amino acids. The CDR3 bases are TGTGCCAGCAGTTTGGGGGCGCCTAGTAATTCACCCCTCCACTTT. Encoded protein: CASSLGAPSNSPLHF.

This clone is a singleton in its sample. The V and J genes are TRBV27 and TRBJ2-6; no definite D call. This CDR3 is 16 amino acids long. The germline V gene encodes CDR1 MNHEY and CDR2 SMNVEV (reference sequence). Between the trimmed V and J ends, which lost 3 bases and 0 bases, there was a span of 9 bases. The CDR3 is CASSLVGRSGANVLTF. The CDR3 region has the DNA TGTGCCAGCAGTTTGGTGGGCCGCTCTGGGGCCAACGTCCTGACTTTC.

This clone was counted a few times. CDR3 sequence reads: CASSSVAGTHAQYF. CDR3 DNA: TGTGCCAGCAGCTCTGTAGCAGGCACACATGCGCAGTATTTT. V usage is TRBV7-9 and J usage is TRBJ2-3; D gene uncertain. V shed 4 bases and J shed 10 bases, with 18 bases lying between them. Germline V lookup: CDR1 SEHNR, CDR2 FQNEAQ (reference sequence). This CDR3 is built from 14 residues.